The subject of this entry is one T cell receptor beta chain. This table comes from immunoSEQ multiplex PCR, and its TCRdb copy is limited to in-frame clones, with some not included. The table lists 150,000 to 200,000 clones, around 90% of them singletons. This sample was included in a study of control samples from healthy donors and cancer patients. The V gene's germline CDR1 is MGHRA and CDR2 YSYEKL. CDR3 length equals 16 residues. V lost 1 base, J lost 2 bases, and 14 bases lay in between. The chain links TRBV4-1 to TRBJ2-5; no definite D call. The sample consisted of blood. The receptor was derived from a woman in her thirties in good health. For the CDR3, the DNA is TGCGCCAGCAGCCAAGTGGGTAGAAGCCAACAAGAGACCCAGTACTTC. Its protein is CASSQVGRSQQETQYF.